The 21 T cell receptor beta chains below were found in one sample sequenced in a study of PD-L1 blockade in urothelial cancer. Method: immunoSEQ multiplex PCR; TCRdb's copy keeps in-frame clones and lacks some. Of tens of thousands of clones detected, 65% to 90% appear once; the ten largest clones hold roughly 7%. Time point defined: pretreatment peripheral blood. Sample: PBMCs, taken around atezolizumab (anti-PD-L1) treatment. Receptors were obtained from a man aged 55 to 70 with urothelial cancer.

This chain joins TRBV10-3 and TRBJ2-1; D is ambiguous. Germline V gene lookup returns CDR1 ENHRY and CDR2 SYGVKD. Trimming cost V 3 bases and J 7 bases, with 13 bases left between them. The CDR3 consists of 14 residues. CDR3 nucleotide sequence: TGTGCCATCAGTGACTATTCCGGGTGGAATGAGCAGTTCTTC. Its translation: CAISDYSGWNEQFF.

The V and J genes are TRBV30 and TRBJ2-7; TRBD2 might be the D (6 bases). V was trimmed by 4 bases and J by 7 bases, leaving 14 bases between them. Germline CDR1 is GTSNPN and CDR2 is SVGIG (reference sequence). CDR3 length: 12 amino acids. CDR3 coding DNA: TGTGCCTGGAAGGGAGGCAATCGTGAGCAGTACTTC. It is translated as CAWKGGNREQYF.

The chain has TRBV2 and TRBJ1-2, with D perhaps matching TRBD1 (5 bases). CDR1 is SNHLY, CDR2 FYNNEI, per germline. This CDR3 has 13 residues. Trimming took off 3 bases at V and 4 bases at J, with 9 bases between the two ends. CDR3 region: CASSDGGLYGYTF. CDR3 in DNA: TGTGCCAGCAGTGATGGGGGACTCTATGGCTACACCTTC. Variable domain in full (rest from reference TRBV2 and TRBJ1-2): EPEVTQTPSHQVTQMGQEVILRCVPISNHLYFYWYRQILGQKVEFLVSFYNNEISEKSEIFDDQFSVERPDGSNFTLKIRSTKLEDSAMYFCASSDGGLYGYTFGSGTRLTVV.

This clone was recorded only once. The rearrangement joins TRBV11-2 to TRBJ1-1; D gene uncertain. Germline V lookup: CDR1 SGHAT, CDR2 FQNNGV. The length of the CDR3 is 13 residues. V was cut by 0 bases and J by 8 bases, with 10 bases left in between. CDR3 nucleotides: TGTGCCAGCAGCTTAGATATGGGCCCAGAAGCTTTCTTT. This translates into CASSLDMGPEAFF.

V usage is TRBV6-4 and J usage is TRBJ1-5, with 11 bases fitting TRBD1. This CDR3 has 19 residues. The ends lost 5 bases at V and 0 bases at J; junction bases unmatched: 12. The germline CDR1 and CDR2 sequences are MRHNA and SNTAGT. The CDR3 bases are TGTGCCAGCAGTCGGGACAGGGGGACTGCCTTGCATAGCAATCAGCCCCAGCATTTT. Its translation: CASSRDRGTALHSNQPQHF.

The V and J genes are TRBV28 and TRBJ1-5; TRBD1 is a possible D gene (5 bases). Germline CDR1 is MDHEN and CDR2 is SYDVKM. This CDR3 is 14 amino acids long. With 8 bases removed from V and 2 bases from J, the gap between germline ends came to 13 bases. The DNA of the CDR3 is TGTGCCAGCGGCGGACAACCGGGCAATCAGCCCCAGCATTTT. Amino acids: CASGGQPGNQPQHF.

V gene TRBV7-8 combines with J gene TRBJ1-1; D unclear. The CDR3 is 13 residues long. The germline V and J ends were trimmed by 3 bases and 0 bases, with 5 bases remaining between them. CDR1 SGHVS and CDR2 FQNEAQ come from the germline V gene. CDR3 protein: CASSFDMNTEAFF. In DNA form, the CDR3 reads TGTGCCAGCAGCTTTGACATGAACACTGAAGCTTTCTTT.

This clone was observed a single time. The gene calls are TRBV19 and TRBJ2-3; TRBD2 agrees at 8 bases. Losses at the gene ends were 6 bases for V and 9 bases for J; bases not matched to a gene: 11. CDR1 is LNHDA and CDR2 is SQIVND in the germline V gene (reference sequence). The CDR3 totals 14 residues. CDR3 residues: CASSPRGGPGTQYF. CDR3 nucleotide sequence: TGTGCCAGTAGCCCCCGGGGGGGGCCAGGGACGCAGTATTTT. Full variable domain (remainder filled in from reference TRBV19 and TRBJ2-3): DGGITQSPKYLFRKEGQNVTLSCEQNLNHDAMYWYRQDPGQGLRLIYYSQIVNDFQKGDIAEGYSVSREKKESFPLTVTSAQKNPTAFYLCASSPRGGPGTQYFGPGTRLTVL.

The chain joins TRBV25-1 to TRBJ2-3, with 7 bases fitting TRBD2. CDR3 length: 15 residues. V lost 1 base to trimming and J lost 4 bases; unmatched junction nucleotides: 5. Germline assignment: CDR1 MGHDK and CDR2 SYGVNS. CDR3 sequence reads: CASSEFGGGSDTQYF. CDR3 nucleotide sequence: TGTGCCAGCAGTGAATTCGGCGGGGGATCAGATACGCAGTATTTT.

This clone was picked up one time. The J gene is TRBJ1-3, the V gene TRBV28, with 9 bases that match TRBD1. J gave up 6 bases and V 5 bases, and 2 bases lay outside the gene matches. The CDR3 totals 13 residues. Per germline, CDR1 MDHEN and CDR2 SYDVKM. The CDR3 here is CASSTGGENTIYF. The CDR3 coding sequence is TGTGCCAGCAGTACAGGGGGCGAAAACACCATATATTTT.

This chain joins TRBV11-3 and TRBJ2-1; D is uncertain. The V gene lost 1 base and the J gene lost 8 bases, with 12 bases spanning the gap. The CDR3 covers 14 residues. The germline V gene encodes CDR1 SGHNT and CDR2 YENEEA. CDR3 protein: CASSLGLYGDEQFF. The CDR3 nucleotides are TGTGCCAGCAGCTTAGGACTCTACGGCGATGAGCAGTTCTTC.

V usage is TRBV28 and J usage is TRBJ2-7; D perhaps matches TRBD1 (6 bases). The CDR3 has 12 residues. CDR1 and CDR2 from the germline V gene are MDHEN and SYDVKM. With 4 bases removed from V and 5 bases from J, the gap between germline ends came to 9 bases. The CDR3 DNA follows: TGTGCCAGCAGTTCACAGGGTAACGAGCAGTACTTC. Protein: CASSSQGNEQYF.

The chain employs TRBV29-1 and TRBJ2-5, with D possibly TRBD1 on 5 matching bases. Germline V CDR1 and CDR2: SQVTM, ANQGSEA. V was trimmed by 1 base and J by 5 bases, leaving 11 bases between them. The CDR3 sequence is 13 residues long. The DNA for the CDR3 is TGCAGCGTTGAAGCAGGGTTCGGGGAGACCCAGTACTTC. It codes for CSVEAGFGETQYF.

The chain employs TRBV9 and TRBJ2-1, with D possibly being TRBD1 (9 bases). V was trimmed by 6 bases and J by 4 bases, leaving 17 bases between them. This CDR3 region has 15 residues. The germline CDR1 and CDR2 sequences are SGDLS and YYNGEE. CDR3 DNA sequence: TGTGCCAGCACCGGGGGGGGGACAGGGTACAATGAGCAGTTCTTC. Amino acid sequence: CASTGGGTGYNEQFF. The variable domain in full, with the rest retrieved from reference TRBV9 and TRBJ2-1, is DSGVTQTPKHLITATGQRVTLRCSPRSGDLSVYWYQQSLDQGLQFLIQYYNGEERAKGNILERFSAQQFPDLHSELNLSSLELGDSALYFCASTGGGTGYNEQFFGPGTRLTVL.

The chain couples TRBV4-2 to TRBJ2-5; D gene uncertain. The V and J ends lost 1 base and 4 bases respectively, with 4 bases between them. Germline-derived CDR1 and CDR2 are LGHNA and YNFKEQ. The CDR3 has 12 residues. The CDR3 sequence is CASSQAGETQYF. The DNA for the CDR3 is TGTGCCAGCAGCCAAGCGGGAGAGACCCAGTACTTC.

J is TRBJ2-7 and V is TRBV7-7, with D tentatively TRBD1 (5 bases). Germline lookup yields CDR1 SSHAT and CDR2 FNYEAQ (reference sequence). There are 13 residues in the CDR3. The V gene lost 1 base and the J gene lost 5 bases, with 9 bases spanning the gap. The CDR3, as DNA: TGTGCCAGCAGCTTAGACAGGTTTGACGAGCAGTACTTC. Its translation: CASSLDRFDEQYF.

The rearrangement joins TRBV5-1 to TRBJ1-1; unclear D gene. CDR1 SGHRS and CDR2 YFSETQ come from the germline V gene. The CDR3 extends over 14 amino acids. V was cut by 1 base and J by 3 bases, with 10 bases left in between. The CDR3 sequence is CASSLSREDTEAFF. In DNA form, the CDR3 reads TGCGCCAGCAGCTTGAGTCGGGAGGACACTGAAGCTTTCTTT.

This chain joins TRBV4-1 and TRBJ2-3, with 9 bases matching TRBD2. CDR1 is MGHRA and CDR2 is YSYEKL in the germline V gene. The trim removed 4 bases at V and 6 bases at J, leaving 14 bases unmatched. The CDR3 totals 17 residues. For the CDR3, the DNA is TGCGCCAGCAGCCGCACCGGGACTAGCCTGACCAAGGATACGCAGTATTTT. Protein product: CASSRTGTSLTKDTQYF.

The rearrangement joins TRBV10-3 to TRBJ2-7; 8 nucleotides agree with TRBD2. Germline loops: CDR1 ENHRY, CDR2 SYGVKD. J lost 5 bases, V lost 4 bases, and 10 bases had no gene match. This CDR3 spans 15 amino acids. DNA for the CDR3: TGTGCCATCAGTGTAAATCCTAGCGGGCCTAACGAGCAGTACTTC. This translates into CAISVNPSGPNEQYF.

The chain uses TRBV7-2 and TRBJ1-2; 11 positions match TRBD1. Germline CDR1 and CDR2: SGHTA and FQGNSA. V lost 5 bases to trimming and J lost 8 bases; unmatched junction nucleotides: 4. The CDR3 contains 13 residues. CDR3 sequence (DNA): TGTGCCAGCAGCCAGGGACAGGGGGGAGGCTACACCTTC. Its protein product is CASSQGQGGGYTF.

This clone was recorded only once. In nucleotides, the CDR3 is TGCGCCAGCAGTCAATCCCGGACAGCTTGTAATTCACCCCTCCACTTT. Encoded protein: CASSQSRTACNSPLHF. The chain combines TRBV23-1 with TRBJ1-6; D is possibly TRBD1 (6 bases). TRBV23-1 is assigned to the ORF class and has an uncertain function. Trimming stripped 0 bases from V and 6 bases from J, with 12 bases between. The CDR3 runs to 16 residues.